This TCR beta chain stems from a study of molecular identifiers for immune sequencing clone quantification. Germline CDR1 reads SNHLY; CDR2 reads FYNNEI. V was trimmed by 6 bases and J by 2 bases, leaving 17 bases between them. The CDR3 is 15 amino acids. About this clonotype: Its antigen is not known.

General study findings and limits: Clones with over 20 RNA copies captured over 98% of effector molecules but under 1% of naive ones.

TCRdb re-called the PCR reads through MiXCR, storing one row per CDR3 protein. The table includes about 500,000 distinct CDR3 sequences, roughly 26% detected once. J is TRBJ2-7 and V is TRBV2; D may correspond to TRBD1 or TRBD2 (5 bases each). The TCR originated in a human donor in good health. Some libraries in this study had Jurkat cell RNA spiked in. Sample: naive CD8+ T cells from blood, with Jurkat cell RNA spiked in. Noted subset: FACS-sorted CD8+CD4-CCR7+CD45RA+ naive T cells. Here the CDR3 DNA reads TGTGCCAGCAGACCCTATGCCGGGACGGCCTACGAGCAGTACTTC. Translation: CASRPYAGTAYEQYF.